This TCR beta chain was recorded in a study of T cells in Graves' hyperthyroidism and ophthalmopathy. The sample, blood from the first hyperthyroidism diagnosis, precedes any ophthalmopathy symptoms. This clonotype was seen repeatedly, ten times or more. Its antigen is currently unknown. The length of the CDR3 is 16 residues. Trimming took 8 bases from V and 1 from J; bases not matched to a gene: 13. Germline values: CDR1 LNHDA, CDR2 SQIVND (reference sequence). Regarding the study as a whole: The model predicted ophthalmopathy a median around six months before onset. Stable hyperthyroidism was separated from ophthalmopathy by a model based on 13 V-J features.

Amplification of TCR beta CDR3 regions was performed using RNA transcripts as template. The HTBI set primed first-round TCR CDR3 RT-PCR. TCRdb reprocessed the multiplex PCR reads with MiXCR, giving one entry per CDR3 protein. The data contain 280,000 or so distinct CDR3 sequences, 25% to 30% of them singletons. The sequence derives from a man between 35 and 55 years old with Graves' hyperthyroidism that later progressed to Graves' ophthalmopathy. The sequenced sample was blood. This chain connects TRBV19 to TRBJ1-2, with TRBD1 identical over 7 bases. DNA of the CDR3: TGTGCCAGTCAAGAGCCGCGCAGGGGGGTTAACTATGGCTACACCTTC. Its translation is CASQEPRRGVNYGYTF.